The 8 T cell receptor beta chains presented below share a single source sample, sequenced in a study of T cell responses to AZD1222 COVID-19 vaccine. Measured with immunoSEQ multiplex PCR; TCRdb has only the in-frame clones, and not every one. The table has about 120,000 clones, about nine tenths seen once. The specimen comprised peripheral blood, sampled 28 days after the second AZD1222 dose. These receptor sequences come from an adult who received the AZD1222 COVID-19 vaccine.

The V call is TRBV7-2, the J call TRBJ1-2, with 7 bases that match TRBD1. Germline CDR1 and CDR2: SGHTA and FQGNSA. CDR3 length: 15 amino acids. V lost 2 bases to trimming and J lost 8 bases; unmatched junction nucleotides: 11. The CDR3 region is CASSLRGQSTGGYTF. The CDR3 bases are TGTGCCAGCAGCTTAAGGGGACAGTCGACGGGGGGCTACACCTTC.

This clone was recorded once. The CDR3 reads CASSLRGANTGELFF. The CDR3 DNA reads TGTGCCAGCAGTCTTCGGGGGGCAAACACCGGGGAGCTGTTTTTT. The chain links TRBV6-2 or TRBV6-3 to TRBJ2-2; D perhaps matches TRBD2 (7 bases). Germline values: CDR1 MNHEY, CDR2 SVGEGT. With 5 bases removed from V and 2 bases from J, the gap between germline ends came to 12 bases. This CDR3 has 15 residues.

The chain links TRBV6-1 to TRBJ1-5; no clear D. The length of the CDR3 is 14 residues. The V end was cut by 3 bases, the J end by 2 bases, with 8 bases between. Looked up from germline, CDR1 is MNHNS and CDR2 is SASEGT. Here the CDR3 reads CASSEWQGNQPQHF. In nucleotides, the CDR3 is TGTGCCAGCAGTGAGTGGCAGGGCAATCAGCCCCAGCATTTT.

A remark on this clone: The same CDR3 arises from other DNA sequences in this sample as well. V usage is TRBV19 and J usage is TRBJ1-2; 8 bases align to TRBD1. CDR3 size: 14 residues. J gave up 4 bases and V 6 bases, and 7 bases lay outside the gene matches. From germline, CDR1 is LNHDA and CDR2 SQIVND (reference sequence). CDR3 in amino acids: CASRPDRVGYGYTF. In DNA form, the CDR3 reads TGTGCCAGTAGACCGGACAGGGTGGGCTATGGCTACACCTTC.

The DNA for the CDR3 is TGTGCCAGCAGTTTATACCCCCCTCCCAAGGAGCGGGGGGCGAAGAATGAGCAGTTCTTC. Protein sequence: CASSLYPPPKERGAKNEQFF. The chain joins TRBV28 to TRBJ2-1, with 9 bases matching TRBD2. The germline V gene encodes CDR1 MDHEN and CDR2 SYDVKM. The CDR3 contains 20 residues. The trim removed 1 base at V and 7 bases at J, leaving 20 bases unmatched.

The chain links TRBV5-1 to TRBJ1-6; TRBD1 matches at 10 bases. J gave up 9 bases and V 0 bases, and 6 bases lay outside the gene matches. The germline gives CDR1 SGHRS, CDR2 YFSETQ. The CDR3 totals 16 residues. The CDR3 loop reads CASSLAQGQGSSPLHF. For the CDR3, the DNA is TGCGCCAGCAGCTTGGCTCAGGGACAGGGGAGTTCACCCCTCCACTTT.

The chain is built from TRBV5-4 and TRBJ2-2; no reliable D call. V gave up 4 bases and J gave up 0 bases, with 7 bases separating them. The CDR3 length is 14 residues. Germline-derived CDR1 and CDR2 are SGHNT and YYREEE (reference sequence). CDR3 DNA sequence: TGTGCCAGCAGCCACACTACGAACACCGGGGAGCTGTTTTTT. Protein: CASSHTTNTGELFF. The full variable domain, with the rest looked up from reference TRBV5-4 and TRBJ2-2, is ETGVTQSPTHLIKTRGQQVTLRCSSQSGHNTVSWYQQALGQGPQFIFQYYREEENGRGNFPPRFSGLQFPNYSSELNVNALELDDSALYLCASSHTTNTGELFFGEGSRLTVL.

The chain uses TRBV12-3 or TRBV12-4 and TRBJ1-2; D is perhaps TRBD1 (6 bases). The CDR3 totals 13 residues. The ends were cut back, 5 bases at V and 5 bases at J, with 12 bases in the middle. The CDR3 coding sequence is TGTGCCAGCAGTCTTCGGACAGCTTATGGCTACACCTTC. Protein product: CASSLRTAYGYTF.